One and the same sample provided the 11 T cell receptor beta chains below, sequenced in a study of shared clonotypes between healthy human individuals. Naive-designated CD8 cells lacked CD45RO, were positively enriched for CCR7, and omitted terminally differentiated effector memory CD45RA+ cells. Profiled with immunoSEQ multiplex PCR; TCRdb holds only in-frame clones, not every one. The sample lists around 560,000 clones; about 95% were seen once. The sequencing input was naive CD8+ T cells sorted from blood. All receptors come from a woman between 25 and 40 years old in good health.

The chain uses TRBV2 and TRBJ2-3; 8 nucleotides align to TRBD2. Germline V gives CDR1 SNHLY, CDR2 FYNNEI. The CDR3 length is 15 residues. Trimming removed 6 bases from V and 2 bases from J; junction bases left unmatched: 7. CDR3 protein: CASRPLAEDTDTQYF. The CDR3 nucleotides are TGTGCCAGCAGACCACTAGCGGAGGACACAGATACGCAGTATTTT.

The CDR3 reads CASKSGQLGQPQHF. DNA of the CDR3: TGTGCCAGCAAGTCGGGACAGTTAGGACAGCCCCAGCATTTT. This chain links TRBV27 with TRBJ1-5, with TRBD1 matching over 7 bases. The V and J ends lost 7 bases and 7 bases, in that order; junction bases with no gene match: 10. The germline V gene encodes CDR1 MNHEY and CDR2 SMNVEV (reference sequence). The CDR3 extends over 14 amino acids.

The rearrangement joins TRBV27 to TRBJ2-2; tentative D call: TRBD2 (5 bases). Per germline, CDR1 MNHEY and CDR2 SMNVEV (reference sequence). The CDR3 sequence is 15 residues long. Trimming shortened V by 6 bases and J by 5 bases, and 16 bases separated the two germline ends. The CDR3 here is CASSLWGPGTGELFF. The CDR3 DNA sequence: TGTGCCAGCAGCCTCTGGGGTCCGGGAACCGGGGAGCTGTTTTTT.

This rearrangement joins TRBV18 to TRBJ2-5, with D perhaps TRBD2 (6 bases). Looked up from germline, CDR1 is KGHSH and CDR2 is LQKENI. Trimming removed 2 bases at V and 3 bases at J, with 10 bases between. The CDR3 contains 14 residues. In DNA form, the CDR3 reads TGTGCCAGCTCACCAATAAGGGAGGAAGAGACCCAGTACTTC. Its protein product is CASSPIREEETQYF.

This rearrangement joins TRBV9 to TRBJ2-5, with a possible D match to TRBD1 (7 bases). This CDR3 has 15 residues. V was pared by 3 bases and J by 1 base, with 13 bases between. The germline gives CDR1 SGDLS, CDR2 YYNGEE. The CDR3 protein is CASSGGTAIQETQYF. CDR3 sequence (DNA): TGTGCCAGCAGCGGCGGGACAGCCATCCAAGAGACCCAGTACTTC.

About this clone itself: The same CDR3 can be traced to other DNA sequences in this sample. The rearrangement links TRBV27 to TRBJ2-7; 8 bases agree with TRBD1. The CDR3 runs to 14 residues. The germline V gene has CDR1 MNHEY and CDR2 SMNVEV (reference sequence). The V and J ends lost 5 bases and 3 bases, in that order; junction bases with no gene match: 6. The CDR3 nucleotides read TGTGCCAGCAGTAGAAGGGACAGGTACTACGAGCAGTACTTC. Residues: CASSRRDRYYEQYF.

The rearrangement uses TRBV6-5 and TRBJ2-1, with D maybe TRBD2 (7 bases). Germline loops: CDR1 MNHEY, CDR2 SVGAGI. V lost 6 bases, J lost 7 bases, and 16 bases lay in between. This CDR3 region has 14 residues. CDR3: CASRGGEGPNEQFF. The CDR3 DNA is TGTGCCAGCAGAGGGGGGGAGGGCCCGAATGAGCAGTTCTTC.

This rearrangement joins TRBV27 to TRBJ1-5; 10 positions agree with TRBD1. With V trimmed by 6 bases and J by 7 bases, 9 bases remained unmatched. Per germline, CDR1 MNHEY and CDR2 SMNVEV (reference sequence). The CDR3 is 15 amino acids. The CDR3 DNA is TGTGCCAGCAGCCCTGGGACAGGGGCACGGCAGCCCCAGCATTTT. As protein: CASSPGTGARQPQHF.

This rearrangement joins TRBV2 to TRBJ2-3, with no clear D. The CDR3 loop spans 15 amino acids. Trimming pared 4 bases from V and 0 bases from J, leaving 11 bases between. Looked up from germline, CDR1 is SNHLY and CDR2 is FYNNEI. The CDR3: CASSVGTASTDTQYF. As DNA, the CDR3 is TGTGCCAGCAGTGTGGGTACAGCTAGCACAGATACGCAGTATTTT. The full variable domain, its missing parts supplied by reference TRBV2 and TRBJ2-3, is EPEVTQTPSHQVTQMGQEVILRCVPISNHLYFYWYRQILGQKVEFLVSFYNNEISEKSEIFDDQFSVERPDGSNFTLKIRSTKLEDSAMYFCASSVGTASTDTQYFGPGTRLTVL.

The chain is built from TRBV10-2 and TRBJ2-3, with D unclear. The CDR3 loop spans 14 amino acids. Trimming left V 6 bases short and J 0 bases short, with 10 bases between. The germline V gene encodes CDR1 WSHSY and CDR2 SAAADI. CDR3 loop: CASSDRSSTDTQYF. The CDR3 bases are TGCGCCAGCAGCGACCGTTCTAGCACAGATACGCAGTATTTT.

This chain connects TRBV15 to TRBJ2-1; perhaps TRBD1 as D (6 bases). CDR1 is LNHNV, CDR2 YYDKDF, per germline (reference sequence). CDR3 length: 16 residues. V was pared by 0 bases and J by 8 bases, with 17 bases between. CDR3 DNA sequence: TGTGCCACCAGCAGAGATACAGGGAAGCACCAATATGAGCAGTTCTTC. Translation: CATSRDTGKHQYEQFF.